These 2 T cell receptor beta chains were sequenced from one sample in a study of CD8+CD57+ T cells in acquired aplastic anemia. Before being chosen for sequencing, patients had shown CD8+CD57+ cell expansion by flow cytometry. Both TCR beta VDJ combination and CDR3 sequence profiling were carried out. Genomic DNA was the template for this profiling. TCRdb re-called the reads through MiXCR, storing one row per CDR3 protein. This sample carries about 120,000 distinct CDR3 sequences, under 60% of them seen once, and the ten largest clones take 25% to 30%. The sample comprised sorted CD4+, CD8+, or CD8+CD57+ T cells (not recorded which) from PBMCs. These receptors were collected from a human donor with aplastic anemia.

The chain uses TRBV10-2 and TRBJ2-1, with 8 bases that match TRBD2. In germline, CDR1 is WSHSY, CDR2 SAAADI. The CDR3 loop spans 13 amino acids. V lost 4 bases to trimming and J lost 5 bases; unmatched junction nucleotides: 1. CDR3 DNA: TGCGCCAGCAGTGCGGGGGGGCACAATGAGCAGTTCTTC. Amino acids: CASSAGGHNEQFF.

This clonotype was counted a single time. V is TRBV20-1 and J is TRBJ2-1, with a weak D call TRBD1 (6 bases). Germline CDR1 reads DFQATT; CDR2 reads SNEGSKA (reference sequence). The CDR3 spans 12 residues. V was cut by 5 bases and J by 6 bases, with 11 bases left in between. CDR3 sequence reads: CSASGTINEQFF. In DNA form, the CDR3 reads TGCAGTGCTTCCGGGACAATCAATGAGCAGTTCTTC.